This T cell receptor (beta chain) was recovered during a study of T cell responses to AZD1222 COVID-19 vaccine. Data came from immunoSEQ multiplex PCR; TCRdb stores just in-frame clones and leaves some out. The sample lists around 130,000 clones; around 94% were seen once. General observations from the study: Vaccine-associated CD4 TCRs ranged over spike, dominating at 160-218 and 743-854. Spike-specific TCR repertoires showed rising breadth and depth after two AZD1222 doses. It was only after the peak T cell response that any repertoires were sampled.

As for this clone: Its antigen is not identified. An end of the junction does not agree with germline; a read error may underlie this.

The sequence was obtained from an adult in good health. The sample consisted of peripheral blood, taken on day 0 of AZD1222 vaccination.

CDR3 in DNA: TGTGCCAGCAGTTTACAATCCGGGACACAAACTCTTTCCTTT. Translating it yields CASSLQSGTQTLSF. The chain employs TRBV27 and TRBJ1-5, with D tentatively TRBD1 (6 bases). The germline V gene has CDR1 MNHEY and CDR2 SMNVEV (reference sequence). This CDR3 contains 14 residues.